This TCR beta chain was recovered during a study of Ad26.COV2.S vaccination and SARS-CoV-2 variants. About the research overall: Administration of Ad26.COV2.S was intramuscular, either once or twice 56 days apart. Notes on the study in general: Vaccine and placebo groups showed comparable non-spike TCR breadth. Post-vaccination breadth of spike-specific CD8+ and CD4+ T cell responses was reportedly substantial.

For this clone: Its antigen remains unknown.

Regarding treatment: around 19 received Ad26.COV2.S at low or high dose, single or two shots; roughly five received placebo; per-sample allocation not given. At day 63 after the first vaccine or placebo injection, samples were drawn. As its vector, the vaccine had Ad26, which expressed Wuhan-strain SARS-CoV-2 spike. Data came from immunoSEQ multiplex PCR; TCRdb stores just in-frame clones and leaves some out. Of roughly 450,000 clones detected, around 90% appear once; the ten largest clones hold about 12%. The input for sequencing was peripheral blood, taken in a trial of Ad26.COV2.S vaccine versus placebo. The receptor was derived from a person between 18 and 65 years old who received the Ad26.COV2.S COVID-19 vaccine or a placebo.

The CDR3: CASSPQTADTQYF. The CDR3, as DNA: TGTGCCAGCAGCCCCCAGACCGCAGATACGCAGTATTTT. The genes are TRBV7-2 and TRBJ2-3; the D is unclear. V lost 5 bases to trimming and J lost 4 bases, with 10 bases between them. CDR3 size: 13 residues. The germline CDR1 and CDR2 sequences are SGHTA and FQGNSA. The full variable domain, its missing parts supplied by reference TRBV7-2 and TRBJ2-3, is GAGVSQSPSNKVTEKGKDVELRCDPISGHTALYWYRQSLGQGLEFLIYFQGNSAPDKSGLPSDRFSAERTGGSVSTLTIQRTQQEDSAVYLCASSPQTADTQYFGPGTRLTVL.